The T cell receptor beta chain under discussion was sequenced for a study of blood T cell repertoires in COVID-19. This clone has just one count. The V and J ends lost 7 bases and 4 bases, in that order; junction bases with no gene match: 8. There are 14 residues in the CDR3. Germline-derived CDR1 and CDR2 are ENHRY and SYGVKD. This table comes from immunoSEQ multiplex PCR, and its TCRdb copy is limited to in-frame clones, with some not included. The sample includes roughly 310,000 clones, about nine tenths of them seen just once. The specimen sequenced was PBMCs or T cells enriched from blood (not recorded which). The chain couples TRBV10-3 to TRBJ2-3; 7 nucleotides agree with TRBD1. This receptor was identified in a woman in her thirties or forties who had recovered from COVID-19. CDR3 sequence reads: CAIKGDRAADTQYF. The CDR3, as DNA: TGTGCCATCAAAGGAGACAGGGCGGCAGATACGCAGTATTTT.